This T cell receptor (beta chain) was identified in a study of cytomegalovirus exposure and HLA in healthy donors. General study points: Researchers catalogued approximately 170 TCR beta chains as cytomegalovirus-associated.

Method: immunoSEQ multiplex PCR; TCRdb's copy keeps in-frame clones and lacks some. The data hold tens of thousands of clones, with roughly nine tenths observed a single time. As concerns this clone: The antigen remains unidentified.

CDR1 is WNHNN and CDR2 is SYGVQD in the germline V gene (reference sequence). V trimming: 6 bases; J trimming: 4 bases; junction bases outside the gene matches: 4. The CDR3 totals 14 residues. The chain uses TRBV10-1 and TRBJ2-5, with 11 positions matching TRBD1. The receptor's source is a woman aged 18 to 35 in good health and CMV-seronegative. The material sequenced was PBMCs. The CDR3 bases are TGCGCCAGCAGCCGTGGGACAGGGGGAGAGACCCAGTACTTC. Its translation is CASSRGTGGETQYF.